This record covers a single TCR beta chain. The antigen it binds to is not known. No quality values exist for individual bases; no much larger clone is one base distant. This specimen comes from a study of graft-versus-host responses after intestinal transplantation (dated by TCRdb to about 2021). Notes on the research overall: Multivisceral, liver-intestinal, or isolated intestinal transplants were received by the recipients. Donor T cell macrochimerism was defined as a peak of at least 4% donor T cells among recipient peripheral blood mononuclear cells. After intestinal transplantation, graft-versus-host and host-versus-graft alloreactive T cell clones in the graft, circulation and bone marrow were tracked using bulk TCR-beta CDR3 sequencing. Samples from three later patients were sequenced in-house on an Illumina MiSeq with MiXCR processing rather than by the commercial service. To identify alloreactive clones, pre-transplant mixed lymphocyte reaction products were sequenced and compared with unstimulated pre-transplant donor and recipient T cells. The cohort enrolled under 30 intestinal transplant recipients, one of whom was a retransplant, and a few patients without pretransplant specimens were excluded. All recipients received anti-thymocyte globulin induction followed by maintenance tacrolimus and steroids for approximately 3 years. General conclusions and limits of the study: Early after transplant, peak levels of circulating GvH clones were associated with declines in HvG clones. The relatively low number and heterogeneity of intestinal transplant patients limited the conclusions. In patients with donor T cell macrochimerism, the allografts had high GvH to HvG T cell clonal ratios. GvH clones turned up in recipient bone marrow, with some appearing earlier in ileal mucosa or blood, a pattern consistent with an intestinal mucosal origin.

The V and J ends are trimmed by 1 base and 6 bases, leaving 25 bases between them. CDR1 SQVTM and CDR2 ANQGSEA are derived from the germline V gene. Its CDR3 holds 18 amino acids, cysteine through phenylalanine. Of the read, only the CDR3 DNA is kept; its 54 bases are in frame from base 1. The sample's time point label, decoded: cells obtained before transplantation from donor or recipient. CD3+CD4+ and CD3+CD8+ populations were FACS-sorted from unstimulated pre-transplant donor and recipient cells taken from spleen or lymph nodes. Libraries were built with the immunoSEQ multiplex PCR assay. For most patients, genomic DNA was isolated using the Qiagen DNeasy Blood and Tissue Kit and was shipped frozen to Adaptive Biotechnologies for TCR sequencing. For most patients, genomic DNA was subjected to high-throughput TCR-beta CDR3 sequencing by Adaptive Biotechnologies. Per the authors' processing: TCR sequencing data were retrieved from Adaptive's ImmunoSEQ software for 15 to 20 patients, whereas a few other patients were processed with MiXCR and VDJtools. To correct CD4 versus CD8 sorting errors, any sequence found in both subsets at a frequency ratio below 5:1 was removed. CDR3 nucleotide sequences shared by donor and recipient were removed because the origin of these sequences could not be assigned. Alloreactive clones required at least 2-fold expansion over unstimulated cells and minimum CFSE-low frequency of 0.002% (template counts) or 0.001% (read counts). Mappable clones were those detected in sequenced pre-transplant spleen, lymph node, or MLR CFSE-low populations of the donor or recipient. The cumulative frequency of alloreactive clones was calculated as a percentage of all sequences, weighted by copy number. TCRdb stores this immuneACCESS table with in-frame sequences only. Part of the clones is absent; in the studies checked, under half of the shortfall reflects unresolved V genes, and no reason is known for the rest. V and J calls plus clone size are reproduced from that table; the DNA served to infer D and trimming. The sample table contains 85,000 to 100,000 clones; only one count was recorded for roughly 91% of them. In total, the top ten clones hold approximately 2% of the sample.

This specimen was unstimulated CD8+ T cells sorted from spleen or lymph node cells, taken before intestinal transplant. The source is a human donor who received an intestinal transplant. The rearrangement combines TRBV29-1 with TRBJ2-4; the D gene is perhaps TRBD1, on 5 matching bases. The CDR3 sequence is CSVEGPAGNFPGVNIQYF. The nucleotides read TGCAGCGTTGAAGGTCCCGCAGGGAATTTCCCTGGGGTAAACATTCAGTACTTC.